This TCR beta chain was recorded in a study of T cells in Graves' hyperthyroidism and ophthalmopathy. Whole-study results and caveats: Blood shared most expanded thyroid clonotypes above 0.001.

At least ten counts were recorded for this clonotype. Its antigen is undetermined. Amplification of TCR beta CDR3 regions was performed using RNA transcripts as template. First-round RT-PCR of the TCR CDR3 relied on the HTBI primer set. TCRdb reanalysed the multiplex PCR reads using MiXCR and keeps one entry per CDR3 protein. The sample includes about 640,000 distinct CDR3 sequences, roughly 15% of them seen just once. Germline CDR1 reads LNHNV; CDR2 reads YYDKDF (reference sequence). V was pared by 4 bases and J by 4 bases, with 25 bases between. There are 18 residues in the CDR3. Ophthalmopathy in the patients scored at least 3 on Clinical Activity Score and at least 4 on NOSPECS grade, lasting under 3 months. Those patients with uncontrolled infection, other autoimmune disease, pregnancy or lactation were excluded. Clinical symptoms, serum thyroxine and TRAb, thyroid ultrasound and orbital computed tomography were used for the diagnoses.

The receptor's source is a woman aged 45 to 65 with Graves' ophthalmopathy. Sequenced: blood. V usage is TRBV15 and J usage is TRBJ1-1; perhaps TRBD1 as D (6 bases). The DNA of the CDR3 is TGTGCCACCAGCACCGTGAAACAGGGAGCGCTTTATTTCACTGAAGCTTTCTTT. It encodes CATSTVKQGALYFTEAFF.